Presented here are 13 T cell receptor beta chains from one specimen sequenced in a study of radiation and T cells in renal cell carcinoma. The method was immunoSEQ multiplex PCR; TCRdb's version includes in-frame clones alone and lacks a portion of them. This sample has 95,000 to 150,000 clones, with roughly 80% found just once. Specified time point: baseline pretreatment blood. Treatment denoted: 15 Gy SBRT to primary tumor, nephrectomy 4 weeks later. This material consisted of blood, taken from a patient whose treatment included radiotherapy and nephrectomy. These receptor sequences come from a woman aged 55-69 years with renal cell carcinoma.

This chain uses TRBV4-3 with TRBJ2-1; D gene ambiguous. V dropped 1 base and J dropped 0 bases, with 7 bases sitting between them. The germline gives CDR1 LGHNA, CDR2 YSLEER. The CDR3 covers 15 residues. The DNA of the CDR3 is TGCGCCAGCAGCCAAGCACAACTCTCCTACAATGAGCAGTTCTTC. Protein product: CASSQAQLSYNEQFF.

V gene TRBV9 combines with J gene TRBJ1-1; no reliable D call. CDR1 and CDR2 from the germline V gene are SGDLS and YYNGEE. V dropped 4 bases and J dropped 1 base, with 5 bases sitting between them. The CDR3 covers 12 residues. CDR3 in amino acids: CASSNPNTEAFF. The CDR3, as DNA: TGTGCCAGCAGCAACCCGAACACTGAAGCTTTCTTT.

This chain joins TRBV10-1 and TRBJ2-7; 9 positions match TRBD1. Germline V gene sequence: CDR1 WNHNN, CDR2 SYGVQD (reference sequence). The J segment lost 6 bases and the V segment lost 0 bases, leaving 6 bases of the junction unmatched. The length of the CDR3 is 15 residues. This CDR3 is CASSESGTGLGEQYF. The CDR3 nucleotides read TGCGCCAGCAGTGAGTCCGGGACAGGGTTGGGCGAGCAGTACTTC.

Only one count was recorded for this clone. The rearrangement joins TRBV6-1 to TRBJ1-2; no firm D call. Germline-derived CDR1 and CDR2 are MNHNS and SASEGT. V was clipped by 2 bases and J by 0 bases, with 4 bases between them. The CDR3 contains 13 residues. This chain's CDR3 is CASSESANYGYTF. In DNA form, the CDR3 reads TGTGCCAGCAGTGAATCAGCTAACTATGGCTACACCTTC.

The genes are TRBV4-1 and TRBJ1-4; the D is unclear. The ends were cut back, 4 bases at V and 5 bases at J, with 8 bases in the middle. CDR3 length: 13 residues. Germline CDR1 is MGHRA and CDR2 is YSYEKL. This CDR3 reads CASSPLGNEKLFF. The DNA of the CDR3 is TGCGCCAGCAGCCCCCTGGGGAATGAAAAACTGTTTTTT.

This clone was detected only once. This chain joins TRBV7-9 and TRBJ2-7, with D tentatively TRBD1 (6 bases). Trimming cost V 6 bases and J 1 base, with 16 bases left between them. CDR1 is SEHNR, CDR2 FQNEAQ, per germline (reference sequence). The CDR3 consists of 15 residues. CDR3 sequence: CASRLQGAPSYEQYF. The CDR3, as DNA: TGTGCCAGCAGGTTACAGGGTGCCCCATCCTACGAGCAGTACTTC.

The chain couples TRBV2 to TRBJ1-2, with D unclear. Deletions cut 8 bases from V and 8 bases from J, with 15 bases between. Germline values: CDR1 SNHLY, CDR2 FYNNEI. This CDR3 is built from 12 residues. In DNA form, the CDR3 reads TGTGCCAGCCGACTCGGCAGTGAAGGCTACACCTTC. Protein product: CASRLGSEGYTF.

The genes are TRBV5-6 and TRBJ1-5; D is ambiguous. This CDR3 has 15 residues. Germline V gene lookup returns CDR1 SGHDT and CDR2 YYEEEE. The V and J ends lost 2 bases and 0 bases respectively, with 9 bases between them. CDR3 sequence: CASSFGRHSNQPQHF. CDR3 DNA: TGTGCCAGCAGCTTCGGACGTCATAGCAATCAGCCCCAGCATTTT.

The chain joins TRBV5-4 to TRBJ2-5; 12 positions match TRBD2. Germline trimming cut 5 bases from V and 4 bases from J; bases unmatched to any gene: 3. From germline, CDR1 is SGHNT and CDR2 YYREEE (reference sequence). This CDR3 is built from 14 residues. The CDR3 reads CASRGGLAGETQYF. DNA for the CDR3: TGTGCCAGCAGGGGGGGACTAGCGGGAGAGACCCAGTACTTC.

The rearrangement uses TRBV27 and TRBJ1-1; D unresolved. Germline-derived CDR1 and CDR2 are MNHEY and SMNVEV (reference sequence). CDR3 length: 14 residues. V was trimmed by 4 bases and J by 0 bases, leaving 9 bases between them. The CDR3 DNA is TGTGCCAGCAGTTCGACACCCATGAACACTGAAGCTTTCTTT. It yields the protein CASSSTPMNTEAFF.

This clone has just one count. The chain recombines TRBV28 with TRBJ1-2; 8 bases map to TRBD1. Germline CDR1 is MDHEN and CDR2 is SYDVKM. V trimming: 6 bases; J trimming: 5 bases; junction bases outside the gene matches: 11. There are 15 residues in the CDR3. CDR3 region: CASRTGGPANYGYTF. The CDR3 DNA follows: TGTGCCAGCAGAACAGGGGGGCCAGCCAATTATGGCTACACCTTC.

The CDR3 sequence is CASRLDRGNQPQHF. DNA of the CDR3: TGCGCCAGCAGATTGGACAGGGGCAATCAGCCCCAGCATTTT. The gene calls are TRBV10-1 and TRBJ1-5; 8 bases agree with TRBD1. With 6 bases clipped from V and 2 bases from J, the junction kept 3 bases outside the gene matches. Germline V gives CDR1 WNHNN, CDR2 SYGVQD (reference sequence). The CDR3 sequence is 14 residues long.

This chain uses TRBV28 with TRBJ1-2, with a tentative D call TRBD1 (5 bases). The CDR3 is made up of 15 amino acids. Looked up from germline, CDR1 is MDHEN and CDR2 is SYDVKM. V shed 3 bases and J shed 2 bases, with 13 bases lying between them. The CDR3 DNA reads TGTGCCAGCAGTTTCCCGAGGGCAGGGAACTATGGCTACACCTTC. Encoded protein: CASSFPRAGNYGYTF.